A selection of T cell receptor beta chains follows, all from one sample in a study of chemoradiotherapy in HPV16-positive cancers. Only in-frame clones appear in the TCRdb table, and some are missing; sequencing was by immunoSEQ multiplex PCR. The data show around 6,200 clones, with 60% to 75% seen just once and about 30% held by the top ten. The sample in question was tumor tissue, obtained from a patient who underwent chemoradiotherapy. The receptors here all came from a human donor with HPV-associated anogenital cancer. Each CDR3 is given with its conserved first and last residue. Fields, in order: J gene, D gene, V gene, clone size, CDR3 DNA, CDR3 protein. D genes are given only for firm matches. Clone size is not always given. Where it is, it says once, few, many or a class for expanded clones.

TRBJ2-2	-	TRBV30	-	TGTGCCTGGAGTGCAGGGCGTAGCGGGGAGCTGTTTTTT	CAWSAGRSGELFF
TRBJ1-1	TRBD1	TRBV6-1	few	TGTGCCACCTTCAGACAGGGGAACACTGAAGCTTTCTTT	CATFRQGNTEAFF
TRBJ2-7	-	TRBV28	-	TGTGCCAGCCTTCTGGCCGTGGGTCCTCCCTACGAGCAGTACTTC	CASLLAVGPPYEQYF
TRBJ2-7	-	TRBV7-8	-	TGTGCCAGCAGCCAACGACAAAAAAGACTAGTGAGCTACGAGCAGTACTTC	CASSQRQKRLVSYEQYF
TRBJ1-4	TRBD1	TRBV2	-	TGTGCCAGCAGTCGGGACAGGGATCAAGCAACTAATGAAAAACTGTTTTTT	CASSRDRDQATNEKLFF
TRBJ2-1	TRBD2	TRBV29-1	few	TGCAGCGTTGATGGGGAGGGCCTCGACAATGAGCAGTTCTTC	CSVDGEGLDNEQFF
TRBJ2-1	TRBD1	TRBV6-5	medium-sized	TGTGCCAGCAGAAATGACAGGGCCTACAATGAGCAGTTCTTC	CASRNDRAYNEQFF
TRBJ2-1	TRBD2	TRBV28	-	TGTGCCAGCAGTTTTCAGGTTGGCGCCGGGACTAAGGATTGGAATGAGCAGTTCTTC	CASSFQVGAGTKDWNEQFF
TRBJ2-1	TRBD2	TRBV18	-	TGTGCCAGCTCACTCGGACTAGCGGGCAATGAGCAGTTCTTC	CASSLGLAGNEQFF
TRBJ2-7	TRBD1	TRBV6-5	-	TGTGCCAGCAGTTACTCCGACAGGGGACTCTACGAGCAGTACTTC	CASSYSDRGLYEQYF
TRBJ2-1	TRBD2	TRBV4-2	-	TGTGCCAGCAGCCCGGGACTAGCGGGGGCAGGCGAGCAGTTCTTC	CASSPGLAGAGEQFF
TRBJ1-2	-	TRBV18	once	TGTGCCAGCTCACCATCGCAGGGGAATGGCTACACCTTC	CASSPSQGNGYTF
TRBJ2-7	TRBD2	TRBV27	-	TGTGCCAGCAGTTTATGGGCGGGAGGAGAGGACGAGCAGTACTTC	CASSLWAGGEDEQYF
TRBJ2-6	TRBD1	TRBV28	-	TGTGGCAGCATCGACAGGGCTGGGGCCAACGTCCTGACTTTC	CGSIDRAGANVLTF
TRBJ2-5	TRBD1	TRBV6-5	-	TGTGCCAGCAGCCCTCAGATACAGGGGGGGACCCAGTACTTC	CASSPQIQGGTQYF
TRBJ2-3	-	TRBV11-3	-	TGTGCCAGCAGCGGGGGATCCTTTAGCACAGATACGCAGTATTTT	CASSGGSFSTDTQYF
TRBJ1-5	-	TRBV6-6	-	TGTGCCAGCAGTTACTCGACAGATCAGCCCCAGCATTTT	CASSYSTDQPQHF